This T cell receptor (beta chain) was found in a study of blood T cell repertoires in COVID-19. Background on the study: Samples representing acute and convalescent COVID-19 were sourced from the United States, Italy and Spain. T cells, B-cell-depleted T cells, or PBMCs supplied cDNA or gDNA.

Germline trimming cut 6 bases from V and 10 bases from J; bases unmatched to any gene: 12. Germline CDR1 and CDR2: SQVTM and ANQGSEA. This CDR3 spans 14 amino acids. In the original workflow: Scientists estimated how many nucleated cells there were by amplifying reference gene primers. Here immunoSEQ multiplex PCR was the method, and the copy in TCRdb shows in-frame clones only, minus some. Clone size and the V and J calls come from that table; the DNA yielded D and trimming. The repertoire holds around 52,000 clones, with about 92% as singletons. Source material: peripheral blood. The sequence came from an elderly woman with acute or convalescent COVID-19. This rearrangement joins TRBV29-1 to TRBJ2-1; 10 bases are a match to TRBD1. The DNA of the CDR3 is TGCAGCGTCGAGGCCGGGACAGGGGTTGGGGAGCAGTTCTTC. This codes for CSVEAGTGVGEQFF.